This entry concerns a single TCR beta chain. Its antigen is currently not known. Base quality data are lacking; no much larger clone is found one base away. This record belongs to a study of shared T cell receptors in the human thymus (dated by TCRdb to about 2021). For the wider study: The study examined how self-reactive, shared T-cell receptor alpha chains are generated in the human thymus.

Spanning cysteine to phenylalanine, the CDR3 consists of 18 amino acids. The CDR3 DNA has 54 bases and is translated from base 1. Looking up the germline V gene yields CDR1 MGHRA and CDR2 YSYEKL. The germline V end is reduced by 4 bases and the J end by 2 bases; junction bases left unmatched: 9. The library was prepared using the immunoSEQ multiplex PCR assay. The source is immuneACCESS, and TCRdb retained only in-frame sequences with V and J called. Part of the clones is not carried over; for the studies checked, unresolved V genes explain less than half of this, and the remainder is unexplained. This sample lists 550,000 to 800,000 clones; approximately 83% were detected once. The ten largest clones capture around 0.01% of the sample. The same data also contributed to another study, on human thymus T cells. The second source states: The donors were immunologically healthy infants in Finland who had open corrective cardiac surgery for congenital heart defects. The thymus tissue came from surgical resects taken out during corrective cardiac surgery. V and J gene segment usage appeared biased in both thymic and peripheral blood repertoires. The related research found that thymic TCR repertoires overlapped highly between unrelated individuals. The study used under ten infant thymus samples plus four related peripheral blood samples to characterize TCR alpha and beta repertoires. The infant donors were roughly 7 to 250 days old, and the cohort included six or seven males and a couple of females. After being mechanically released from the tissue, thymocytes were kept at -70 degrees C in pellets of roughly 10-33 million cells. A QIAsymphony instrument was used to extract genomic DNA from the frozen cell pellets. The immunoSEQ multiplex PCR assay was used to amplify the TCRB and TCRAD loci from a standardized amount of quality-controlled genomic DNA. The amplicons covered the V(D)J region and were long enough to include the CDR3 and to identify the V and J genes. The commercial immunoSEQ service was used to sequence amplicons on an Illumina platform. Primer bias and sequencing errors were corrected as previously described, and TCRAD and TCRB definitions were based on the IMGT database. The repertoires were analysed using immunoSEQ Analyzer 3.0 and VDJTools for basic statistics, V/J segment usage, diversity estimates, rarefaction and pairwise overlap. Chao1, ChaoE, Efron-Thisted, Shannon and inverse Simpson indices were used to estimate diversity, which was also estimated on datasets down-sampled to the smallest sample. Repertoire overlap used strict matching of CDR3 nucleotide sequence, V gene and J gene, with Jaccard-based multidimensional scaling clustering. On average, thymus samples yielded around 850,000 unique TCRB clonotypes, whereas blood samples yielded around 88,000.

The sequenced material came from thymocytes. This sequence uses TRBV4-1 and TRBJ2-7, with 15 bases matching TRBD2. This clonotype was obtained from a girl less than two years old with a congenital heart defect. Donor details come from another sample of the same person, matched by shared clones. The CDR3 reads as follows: CASSPKGTSGGLTYEQYF. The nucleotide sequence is TGCGCCAGCAGCCCCAAAGGGACTAGCGGGGGGCTCACCTACGAGCAGTACTTC.